This TCR beta chain was obtained from a study of graft-versus-host responses after intestinal transplantation. Study context: Recipients across the board were started on anti-thymocyte globulin induction, then kept on tacrolimus and steroids for about three years. General observations from the study: When patients had graft-donor T cell macrochimerism, their allografts held high graft-versus-host to host-versus-graft clonal ratios. Early after transplant, HvG declines were associated with peak levels of circulating GvH clones.

About this clone itself: Its antigen is not known.

Looked up from germline, CDR1 is SGHTA and CDR2 is FQGTGA. The CDR3 is 12 amino acids. Deletions cut 5 bases from V and 5 bases from J, with 9 bases between. The data were produced by immunoSEQ multiplex PCR, yet TCRdb's version contains in-frame clones alone and is incomplete. The repertoire holds 10,000 to 15,000 clones, with 93% as singletons. This sequence originates from a human patient who received an intestinal transplant, so some T cells may come from the graft donor. The input for sequencing was PBMCs, taken about 34 months after intestinal transplantation. The genes are TRBV7-3 and TRBJ1-1, with D possibly being TRBD1 (6 bases). CDR3 amino acids: CASSATGTEAFF. The CDR3, as DNA: TGTGCCAGCAGCGCCACAGGGACTGAAGCTTTCTTT.